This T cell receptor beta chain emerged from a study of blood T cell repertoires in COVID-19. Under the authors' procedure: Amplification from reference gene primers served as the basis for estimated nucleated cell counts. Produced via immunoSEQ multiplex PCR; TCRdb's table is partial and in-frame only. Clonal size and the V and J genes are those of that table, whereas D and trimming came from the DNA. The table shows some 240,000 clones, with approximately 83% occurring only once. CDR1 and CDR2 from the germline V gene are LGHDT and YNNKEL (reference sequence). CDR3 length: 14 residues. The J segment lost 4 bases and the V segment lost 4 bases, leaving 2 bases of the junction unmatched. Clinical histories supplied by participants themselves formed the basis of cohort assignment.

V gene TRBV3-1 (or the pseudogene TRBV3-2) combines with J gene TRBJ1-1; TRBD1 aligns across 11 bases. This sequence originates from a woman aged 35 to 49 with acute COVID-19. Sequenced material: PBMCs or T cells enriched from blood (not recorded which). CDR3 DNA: TGTGCCAGCAGCCGGGACAGGGGGGGCACTGAAGCTTTCTTT. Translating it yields CASSRDRGGTEAFF.